The subject of this entry is one TCR beta chain. The CDR3 is 14 amino acids. Trimming took 4 bases from V and 8 from J, leaving 14 bases between them. Random-hexamer reverse transcription was applied to about 0.45 to 1 ug RNA. By means of immunoSEQ multiplex PCR, TCR beta CDR3 spanning 54 Vbeta and 13 Jbeta underwent amplification. TCRdb redid the calling of the immunoSEQ multiplex PCR reads with MiXCR, one entry per CDR3 protein. Of roughly 190,000 distinct CDR3 sequences in the sample, about 91% were seen once. The sample comes from a study of CD8 T cells in Susac syndrome. CD8+ and CD4+ blood T cells underwent TCR beta sequencing. While CD8+ and CD4+ T cells were isolated negatively, TEMRA cells were enriched by FACS.

The J gene is TRBJ1-4, the V gene TRBV12-3 or TRBV12-4; TRBD1 might be the D (5 bases). The source material was CD4+ T cells from PBMCs. The origin of this receptor is a human donor with Susac syndrome. CDR3 coding DNA: TGTGCCAGCAGTTCTCCTAGACAGCCAGAAAAACTGTTTTTT. Its translation is CASSSPRQPEKLFF.